This T cell receptor beta chain was retrieved from a study of cytomegalovirus exposure and HLA in healthy donors. This clone was detected only a few times. Germline lookup yields CDR1 MNHEY and CDR2 SVGAGI. V lost 2 bases, J lost 3 bases, and 9 bases stayed unmatched. This CDR3 spans 16 amino acids. In the PCR, 60 Vbeta and 13 Jbeta primers were used. TCRdb's table, derived via immunoSEQ multiplex PCR, lists solely in-frame clones and lacks some. This sample yields more than 110,000 clones, of which roughly three quarters are seen a single time; under 2% belongs to the top ten. Source material: PBMCs. The receptor comes from a woman aged 25-40 years in good health and CMV-seronegative. V usage is TRBV6-5 and J usage is TRBJ2-5, with 7 nucleotides matching TRBD1. The CDR3, as DNA: TGTGCCAGCAGTTACGGGACACAGGGGACGGAAGAGACCCAGTACTTC. The encoded protein is CASSYGTQGTEETQYF.